These 15 T cell receptor beta chains came from one sample sequenced in a study of CD8 T cells in ankylosing spondylitis. MiXCR, run by TCRdb on the 5' RACE reads, gives a single entry per CDR3 protein. The sample yields around 440,000 distinct CDR3 sequences, about a sixth seen once. Their antigens remain unidentified. Study-level points and caveats: Apparently characteristic of ankylosing spondylitis blood was a TCR beta motif (roughly 8 highly homologous variants).

The specimen was blood, either unsorted or a sorted T cell fraction (not recorded which). The receptors derive from a male donor with ankylosing spondylitis.

This clonotype was seen at least ten times. J is TRBJ1-1 and V is TRBV7-8, with TRBD1 as a possible D gene (5 bases). CDR1 is SGHVS and CDR2 is FQNEAQ in the germline V gene. V shed 8 bases and J shed 1 base, with 11 bases lying between them. CDR3 size: 13 residues. In DNA form, the CDR3 reads TGTGCCAGCTCAGGGTTCAGGAACACTGAAGCTTTCTTT. It specifies CASSGFRNTEAFF.

The CDR3 bases are TGTGCCAGCTCACCCCCGGGGATGAATGAAAAACTGTTTTTT. This codes for CASSPPGMNEKLFF. This chain joins TRBV18 and TRBJ1-4; D not certain. Trimming took 3 bases from V and 5 from J, leaving 10 bases between them. The CDR3 totals 14 residues. Germline V gene data show CDR1 as KGHSH and CDR2 as LQKENI.

V and J are TRBV3-1 and TRBJ2-5; possibly TRBD1 or TRBD2 for D (6 bases each). The V end lost 3 bases, the J end lost 5 bases, and 13 bases lay between the germline ends. CDR1 is LGHDT, CDR2 YNNKEL, per germline (reference sequence). This CDR3 has 14 amino acids. CDR3 DNA: TGTGCCAGCAGCCACGGGGGCGGAGGGGAGACCCAGTACTTC. Protein sequence: CASSHGGGGETQYF.

The chain employs TRBV7-8 and TRBJ2-3; TRBD2 matches 12 bases. The V segment lost 5 bases and the J segment 3 bases; nucleotides outside the gene matches: 3. This CDR3 region has 15 residues. Germline V gene data show CDR1 as SGHVS and CDR2 as FQNEAQ. CDR3 loop: CASSTSGGFTDTQYF. Here the CDR3 DNA reads TGTGCCAGCAGCACTAGCGGGGGGTTTACAGATACGCAGTATTTT.

The chain couples TRBV27 to TRBJ2-1, with 11 bases aligning to TRBD1. The junction had 14 bases not matched to a gene; V was cut back by 7 bases and J by 9 bases. The CDR3 is made up of 16 amino acids. Germline lookup yields CDR1 MNHEY and CDR2 SMNVEV (reference sequence). The CDR3 sequence: CASIKTLGTGGPEQFF. The CDR3 region has the DNA TGTGCCAGCATCAAAACTTTAGGGACAGGGGGACCTGAGCAGTTCTTC.

The CDR3 spells CASSLGDRAHGYTF. The CDR3 nucleotides read TGTGCCAGCAGCTTAGGGGACAGGGCGCATGGCTACACCTTC. V is TRBV7-2 and J is TRBJ1-2; 9 bases line up with TRBD1. The CDR3 contains 14 residues. With 1 base clipped from V and 6 bases from J, the junction kept 3 bases outside the gene matches. The germline V gene has CDR1 SGHTA and CDR2 FQGNSA.

This clonotype occurred a few times. The chain has TRBV9 and TRBJ2-2, with D possibly TRBD2 on 6 matching bases. The CDR3 has 16 amino acids. Germline V CDR1 and CDR2: SGDLS, YYNGEE. Trimming stripped 4 bases from V and 7 bases from J, with 20 bases between. The CDR3 loop is CASSTTTREFNGELFF. CDR3 nucleotides: TGTGCCAGCAGCACCACGACTAGAGAATTCAACGGGGAGCTGTTTTTT.

This clonotype was seen a few times. The chain carries TRBV20-1 and TRBJ1-1; D not certain. The V end was cut by 5 bases, the J end by 0 bases, with 7 bases between. In germline, CDR1 is DFQATT, CDR2 SNEGSKA (reference sequence). CDR3 length equals 12 residues. The CDR3: CSAETLNTEAFF. CDR3 bases: TGCAGTGCTGAGACACTGAACACTGAAGCTTTCTTT.

The chain carries TRBV6-6 and TRBJ1-1; TRBD1 aligns across 7 bases. CDR1 and CDR2 (germline): MNHNY, SVGAGI (reference sequence). The length of the CDR3 is 13 residues. Germline trimming cut 6 bases from V and 4 bases from J; bases unmatched to any gene: 5. The CDR3 nucleotides are TGTGCCAGCAGCCCCCGGGACAGCACTGAAGCTTTCTTT. Encoded protein: CASSPRDSTEAFF.

Regarding this clonotype: Likely a read error: the CDR3 ends without its conserved phenylalanine or tryptophan. The chain recombines TRBV20-1 with TRBJ2-5; 11 nucleotides agree with TRBD2. Germline V gives CDR1 DFQATT, CDR2 SNEGSKA (reference sequence). The CDR3 is 14 amino acids. With V trimmed by 3 bases and J by 4 bases, 4 bases remained unmatched. In nucleotides, the CDR3 is TGCAGTGCTAGGGTAGCGGGAGGGCCAGAGACCCAGTACTAC. Translated, it gives CSARVAGGPETQYY.

The rearrangement uses TRBV20-1 and TRBJ2-6; 8 bases match TRBD2. The CDR3 is made up of 17 amino acids. Germline trimming cut 3 bases from V and 0 bases from J; bases unmatched to any gene: 7. Germline V lookup: CDR1 DFQATT, CDR2 SNEGSKA (reference sequence). The CDR3 is CSASSSGPSSGANVLTF. Written as DNA, the CDR3 is TGCAGTGCTAGTTCTAGCGGGCCTTCCTCTGGGGCCAACGTCCTGACTTTC.

This clonotype was seen at least ten times. CDR3 sequence (DNA): TGCAGCGTTGAATCTTCGACCGGTACGCAGTATTTT. This sequence encodes CSVESSTGTQYF. The chain recombines TRBV29-1 with TRBJ2-3, with D uncertain. The CDR3 runs 12 residues. Germline V gene data show CDR1 as SQVTM and CDR2 as ANQGSEA. The V end lost 2 bases, the J end lost 8 bases, and 11 bases lay between the germline ends.

The chain combines TRBV11-3 with TRBJ1-4; D call uncertain. The CDR3 is made up of 11 amino acids. V was clipped by 5 bases and J by 10 bases, with 8 bases between them. Per germline, CDR1 SGHNT and CDR2 YENEEA. CDR3 amino acids: CASSIEGKLFF. The CDR3 DNA follows: TGTGCCAGCAGCATCGAAGGAAAACTGTTTTTT.

In its sample, this clonotype was seen a few times. V usage is TRBV5-6 and J usage is TRBJ2-1; 11 positions agree with TRBD2. Germline trimming cut 5 bases from V and 6 bases from J; bases unmatched to any gene: 10. The CDR3 sequence is 16 residues long. CDR1 and CDR2 (germline): SGHDT, YYEEEE. In DNA form, the CDR3 reads TGTGCCAGCAGTCCCCAGGCTAGCGGGAGGCGCAATGAGCAGTTCTTC. As protein: CASSPQASGRRNEQFF.

This clonotype was observed at least ten times. One end of the junction fails to match germline, which may point to a read error. The chain carries TRBV5-1 and TRBJ2-5; 7 nucleotides align to TRBD2. CDR3 size: 14 residues. Germline V gene data show CDR1 as SGHRS and CDR2 as YFSETQ. CDR3 protein: CASSSGRGQETQYF. CDR3 DNA: TGTGCCAGCAGTTCTGGGAGGGGTCAAGAGACCCAGTACTTC.